This TCR beta chain comes out of a study of Graves' ophthalmopathy and Graves' hyperthyroidism. Broader study findings: A classifier, a 13-signature model, separated ophthalmopathy from stable hyperthyroidism with approximately 87% sensitivity and about 82% specificity. Clonotypes were expanded in thyroid at above 0.001 frequency, and most also appeared in blood.

This clonotype was seen repeatedly, ten times or more. The antigen is unknown. Other autoimmune diseases, uncontrolled infections, pregnancy or lactation ruled patients out of participation. Establishment of the diagnosis relied upon clinical symptoms, serum thyroxine, TRAb, thyroid ultrasound and orbital computed tomography. V lost 2 bases to trimming and J lost 5 bases, with 17 bases between them. CDR3 length equals 16 residues. Germline V gene sequence: CDR1 MNHEY, CDR2 SVGAGI. For repertoire sequencing, the TCR beta CDR3 regions were amplified from RNA transcripts. In the first round, RT-PCR was carried out with HTBI primers, and a multiplex PCR formed the second round. TCRdb called the multiplex PCR reads again in MiXCR, with one record for every CDR3 protein. The sample holds 360,000 or so distinct CDR3 sequences, around 17% seen once.

Sequencing used peripheral blood. This sequence originates from a woman younger than 30 with Graves' ophthalmopathy. The genes are TRBV6-5 and TRBJ2-3; no reliable D call. For the CDR3, the DNA is TGTGCCAGCAGTTACCGCGGCCGCCAAGTATTAGATACGCAGTATTTT. Protein: CASSYRGRQVLDTQYF.